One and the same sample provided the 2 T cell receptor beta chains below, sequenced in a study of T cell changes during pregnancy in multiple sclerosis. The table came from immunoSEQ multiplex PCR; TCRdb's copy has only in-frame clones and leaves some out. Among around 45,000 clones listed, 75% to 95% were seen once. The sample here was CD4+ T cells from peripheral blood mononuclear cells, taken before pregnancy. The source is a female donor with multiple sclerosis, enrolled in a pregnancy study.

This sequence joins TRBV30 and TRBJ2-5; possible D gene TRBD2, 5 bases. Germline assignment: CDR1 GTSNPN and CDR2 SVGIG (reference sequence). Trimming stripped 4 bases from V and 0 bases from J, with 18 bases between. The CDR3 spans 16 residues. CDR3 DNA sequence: TGTGCCTGGACTGGCGGCGCGGGTCGGTACCAAGAGACCCAGTACTTC. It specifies CAWTGGAGRYQETQYF.

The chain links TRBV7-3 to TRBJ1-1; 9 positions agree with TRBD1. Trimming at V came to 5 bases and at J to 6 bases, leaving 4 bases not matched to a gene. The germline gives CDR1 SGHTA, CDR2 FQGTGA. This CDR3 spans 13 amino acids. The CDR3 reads CASSPRQGAEAFF. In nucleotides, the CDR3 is TGTGCCAGCAGCCCAAGACAGGGGGCTGAAGCTTTCTTT.